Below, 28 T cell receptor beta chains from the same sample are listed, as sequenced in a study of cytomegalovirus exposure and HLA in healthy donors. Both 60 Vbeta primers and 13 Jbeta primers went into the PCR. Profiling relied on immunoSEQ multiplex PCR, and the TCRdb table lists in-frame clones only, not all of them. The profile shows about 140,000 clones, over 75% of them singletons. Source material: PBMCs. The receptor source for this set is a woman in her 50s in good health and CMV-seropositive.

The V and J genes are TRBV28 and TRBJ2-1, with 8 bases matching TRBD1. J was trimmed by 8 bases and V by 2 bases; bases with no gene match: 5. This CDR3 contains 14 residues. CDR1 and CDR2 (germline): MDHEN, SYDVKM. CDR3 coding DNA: TGTGCCAGCAGTTTAGGAGACAGGGGCCATGAGCAGTTCTTC. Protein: CASSLGDRGHEQFF. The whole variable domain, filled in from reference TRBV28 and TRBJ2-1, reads DVKVTQSSRYLVKRTGEKVFLECVQDMDHENMFWYRQDPGLGLRLIYFSYDVKMKEKGDIPEGYSVSREKKERFSLILESASTNQTSMYLCASSLGDRGHEQFFGPGTRLTVL.

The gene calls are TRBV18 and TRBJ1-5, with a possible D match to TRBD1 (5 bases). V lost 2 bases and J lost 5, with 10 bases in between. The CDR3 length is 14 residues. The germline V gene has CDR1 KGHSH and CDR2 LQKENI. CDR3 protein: CASSPGTGDQPQHF. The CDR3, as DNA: TGTGCCAGCTCACCAGGGACTGGGGATCAGCCCCAGCATTTT.

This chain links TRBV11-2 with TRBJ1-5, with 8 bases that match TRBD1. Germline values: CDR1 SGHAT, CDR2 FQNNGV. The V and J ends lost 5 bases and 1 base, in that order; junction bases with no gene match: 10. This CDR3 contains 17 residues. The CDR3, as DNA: TGTGCCAGCAGCCCCAACCCAAGGACAGGGAGCAATCAGCCCCAGCATTTT. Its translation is CASSPNPRTGSNQPQHF.

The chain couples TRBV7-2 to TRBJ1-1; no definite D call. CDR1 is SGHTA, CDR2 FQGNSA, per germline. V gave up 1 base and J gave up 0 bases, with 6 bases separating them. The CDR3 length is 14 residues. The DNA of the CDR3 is TGTGCCAGCAGCTTAGGAGGTCTGAACACTGAAGCTTTCTTT. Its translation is CASSLGGLNTEAFF.

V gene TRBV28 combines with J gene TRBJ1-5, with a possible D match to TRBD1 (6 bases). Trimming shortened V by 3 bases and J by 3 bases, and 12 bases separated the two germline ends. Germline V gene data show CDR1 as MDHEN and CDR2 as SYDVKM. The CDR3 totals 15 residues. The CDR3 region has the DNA TGTGCCAGCAGTTTGGCACAGGGTTACAATCAGCCCCAGCATTTT. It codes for CASSLAQGYNQPQHF.

CDR3: CASGRDRGFYEQYF. In nucleotides, the CDR3 is TGTGCTAGTGGCCGCGACAGGGGTTTCTACGAGCAGTACTTC. The chain couples TRBV12-5 to TRBJ2-7; 8 bases fit TRBD1. This CDR3 has 14 residues. Looked up from germline, CDR1 is LGHNT and CDR2 is FRNRAP. With V trimmed by 6 bases and J by 3 bases, 7 bases remained unmatched.

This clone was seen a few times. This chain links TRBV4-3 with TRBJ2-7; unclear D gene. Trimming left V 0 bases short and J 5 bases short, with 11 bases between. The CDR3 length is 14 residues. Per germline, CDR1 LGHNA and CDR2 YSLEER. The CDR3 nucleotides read TGCGCCAGCAGCCAAGATCAGGAAAGGCACGAGCAGTACTTC. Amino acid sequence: CASSQDQERHEQYF.

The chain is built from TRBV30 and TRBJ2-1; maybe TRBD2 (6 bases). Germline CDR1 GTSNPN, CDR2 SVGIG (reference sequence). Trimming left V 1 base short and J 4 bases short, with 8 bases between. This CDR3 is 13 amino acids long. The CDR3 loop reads CAWSGGLYNEQFF. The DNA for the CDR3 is TGTGCCTGGAGTGGGGGACTGTACAATGAGCAGTTCTTC.

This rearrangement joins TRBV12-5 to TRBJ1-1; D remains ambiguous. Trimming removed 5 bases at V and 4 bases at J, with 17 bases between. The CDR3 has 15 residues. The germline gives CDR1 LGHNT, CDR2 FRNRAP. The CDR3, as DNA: TGTGCTAGTGGTGGTTCAGGCGCCCCGAGCACTGAAGCTTTCTTT. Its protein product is CASGGSGAPSTEAFF.

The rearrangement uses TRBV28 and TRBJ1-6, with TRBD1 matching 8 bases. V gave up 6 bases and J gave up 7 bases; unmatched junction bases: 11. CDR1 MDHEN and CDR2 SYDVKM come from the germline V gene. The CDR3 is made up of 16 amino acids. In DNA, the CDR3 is TGTGCCAGCAGCCTAATCGACGGACAGGGAAATTCACCCCTCCACTTT. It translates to CASSLIDGQGNSPLHF. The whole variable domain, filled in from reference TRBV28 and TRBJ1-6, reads DVKVTQSSRYLVKRTGEKVFLECVQDMDHENMFWYRQDPGLGLRLIYFSYDVKMKEKGDIPEGYSVSREKKERFSLILESASTNQTSMYLCASSLIDGQGNSPLHFGNGTRLTVT.

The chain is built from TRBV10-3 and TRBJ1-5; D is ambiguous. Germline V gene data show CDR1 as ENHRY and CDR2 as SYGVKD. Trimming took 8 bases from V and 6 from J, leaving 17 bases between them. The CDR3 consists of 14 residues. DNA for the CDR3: TGTGCCATCGATCTAATCGTCGTCGGTCAGCCCCAGCATTTT. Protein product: CAIDLIVVGQPQHF.

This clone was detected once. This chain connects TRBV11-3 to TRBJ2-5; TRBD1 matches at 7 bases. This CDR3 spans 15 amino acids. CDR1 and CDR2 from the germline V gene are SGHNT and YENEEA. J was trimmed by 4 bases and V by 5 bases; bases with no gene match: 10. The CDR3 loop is CASSVGTDSRETQYF. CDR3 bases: TGTGCCAGCAGCGTAGGGACAGACTCCCGAGAGACCCAGTACTTC.

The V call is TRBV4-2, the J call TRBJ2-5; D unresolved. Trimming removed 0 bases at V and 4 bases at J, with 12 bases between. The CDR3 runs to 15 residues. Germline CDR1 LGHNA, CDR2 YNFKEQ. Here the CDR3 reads CASSQDVLERETQYF. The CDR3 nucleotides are TGTGCCAGCAGCCAAGACGTCCTAGAACGAGAGACCCAGTACTTC.

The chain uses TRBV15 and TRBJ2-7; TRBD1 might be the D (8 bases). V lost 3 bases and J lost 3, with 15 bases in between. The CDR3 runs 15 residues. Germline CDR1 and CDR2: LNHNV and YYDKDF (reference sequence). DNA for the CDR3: TGTGCCACCAGCAGCCCAAACAGGGGGGGCTACGAGCAGTACTTC. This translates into CATSSPNRGGYEQYF.

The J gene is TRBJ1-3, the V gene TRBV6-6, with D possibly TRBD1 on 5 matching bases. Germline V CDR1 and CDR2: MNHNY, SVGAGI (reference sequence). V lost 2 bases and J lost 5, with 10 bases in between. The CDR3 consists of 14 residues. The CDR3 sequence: CASSYGQGRNTIYF. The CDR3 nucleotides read TGTGCCAGCAGTTACGGACAAGGGAGAAACACCATATATTTT.

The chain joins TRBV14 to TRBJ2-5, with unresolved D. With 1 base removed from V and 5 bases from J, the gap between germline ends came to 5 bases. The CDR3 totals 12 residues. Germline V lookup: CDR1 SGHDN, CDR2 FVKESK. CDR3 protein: CASSQVSETQYF. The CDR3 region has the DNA TGTGCCAGCAGCCAAGTCTCCGAGACCCAGTACTTC.

CDR3 DNA sequence: TGTGCCAGCAGCCAAGATCTTGTGAACACTGAAGCTTTCTTT. As protein: CASSQDLVNTEAFF. The chain couples TRBV14 to TRBJ1-1; D unclear. The CDR3 covers 14 residues. With 0 bases removed from V and 0 bases from J, the gap between germline ends came to 5 bases. Per the germline V gene, CDR1 is SGHDN and CDR2 is FVKESK.

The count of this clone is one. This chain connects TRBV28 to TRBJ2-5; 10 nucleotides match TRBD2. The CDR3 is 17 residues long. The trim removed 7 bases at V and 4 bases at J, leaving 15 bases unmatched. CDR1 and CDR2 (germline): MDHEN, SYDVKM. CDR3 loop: CASILGGSGGARETQYF. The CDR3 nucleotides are TGTGCCAGCATCTTAGGAGGCAGCGGGGGGGCGCGAGAGACCCAGTACTTC.

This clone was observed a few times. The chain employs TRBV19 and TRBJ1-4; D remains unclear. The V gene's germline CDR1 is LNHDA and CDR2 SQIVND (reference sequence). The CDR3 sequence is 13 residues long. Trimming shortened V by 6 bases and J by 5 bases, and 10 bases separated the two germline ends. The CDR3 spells CASSWAGNEKLFF. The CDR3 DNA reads TGTGCCAGTAGCTGGGCGGGGAATGAAAAACTGTTTTTT. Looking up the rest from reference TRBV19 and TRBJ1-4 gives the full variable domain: DGGITQSPKYLFRKEGQNVTLSCEQNLNHDAMYWYRQDPGQGLRLIYYSQIVNDFQKGDIAEGYSVSREKKESFPLTVTSAQKNPTAFYLCASSWAGNEKLFFGSGTQLSVL.

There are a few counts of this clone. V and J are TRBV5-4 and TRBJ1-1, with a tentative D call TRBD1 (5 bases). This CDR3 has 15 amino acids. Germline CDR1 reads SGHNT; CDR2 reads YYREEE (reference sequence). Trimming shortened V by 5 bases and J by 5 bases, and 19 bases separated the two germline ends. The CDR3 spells CASSLPRGVETEAFF. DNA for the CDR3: TGTGCCAGCAGTCTCCCTAGGGGCGTGGAGACTGAAGCTTTCTTT.

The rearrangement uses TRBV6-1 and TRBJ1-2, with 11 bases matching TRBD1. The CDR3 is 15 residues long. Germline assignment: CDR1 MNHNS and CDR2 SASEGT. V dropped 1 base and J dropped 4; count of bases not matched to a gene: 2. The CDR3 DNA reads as TGTGCCAGCAGTGAAGGGACAGGGGGCGCCTATGGCTACACCTTC. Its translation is CASSEGTGGAYGYTF.

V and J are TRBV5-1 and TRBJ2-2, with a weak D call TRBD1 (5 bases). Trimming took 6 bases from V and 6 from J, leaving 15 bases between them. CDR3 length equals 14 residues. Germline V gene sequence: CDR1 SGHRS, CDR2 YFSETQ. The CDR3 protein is CASKPHQGAGELFF. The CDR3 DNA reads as TGCGCCAGCAAACCCCACCAAGGGGCCGGGGAGCTGTTTTTT.

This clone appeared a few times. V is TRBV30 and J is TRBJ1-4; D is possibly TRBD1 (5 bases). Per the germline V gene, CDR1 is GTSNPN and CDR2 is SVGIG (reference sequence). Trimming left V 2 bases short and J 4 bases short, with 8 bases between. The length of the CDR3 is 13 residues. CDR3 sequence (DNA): TGTGCCTGGAGTCAGGGATATAATGAAAAACTGTTTTTT. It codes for CAWSQGYNEKLFF.

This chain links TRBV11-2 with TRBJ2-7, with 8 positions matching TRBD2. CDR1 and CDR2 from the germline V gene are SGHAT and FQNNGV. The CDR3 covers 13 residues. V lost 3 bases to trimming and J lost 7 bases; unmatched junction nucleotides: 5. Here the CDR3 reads CASSLGTRLEQYF. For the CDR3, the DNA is TGTGCCAGCAGCTTGGGGACTAGATTGGAGCAGTACTTC. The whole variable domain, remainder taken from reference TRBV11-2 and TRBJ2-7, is EAGVAQSPRYKIIEKRQSVAFWCNPISGHATLYWYQQILGQGPKLLIQFQNNGVVDDSQLPKDRFSAERLKGVDSTLKIQPAKLEDSAVYLCASSLGTRLEQYFGPGTRLTVT.

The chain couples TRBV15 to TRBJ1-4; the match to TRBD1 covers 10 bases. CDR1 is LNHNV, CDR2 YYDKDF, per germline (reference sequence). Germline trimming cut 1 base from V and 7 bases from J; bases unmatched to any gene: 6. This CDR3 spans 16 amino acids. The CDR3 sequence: CATSRAPRTGGEKLFF. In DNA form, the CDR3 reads TGTGCCACCAGCAGAGCACCCCGGACAGGGGGTGAAAAACTGTTTTTT.

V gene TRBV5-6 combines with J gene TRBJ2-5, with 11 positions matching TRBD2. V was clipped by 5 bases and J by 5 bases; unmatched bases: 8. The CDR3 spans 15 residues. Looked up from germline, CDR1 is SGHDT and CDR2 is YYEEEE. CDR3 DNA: TGTGCCAGCAGTGCCGTAGCGGGGGGGCGGGAGACCCAGTACTTC. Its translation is CASSAVAGGRETQYF.

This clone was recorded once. The CDR3 nucleotides are TGTGCCAGCAGCTTTCCCCGGAGCGGGTCCTACACAGATACGCAGTATTTT. Translation gives CASSFPRSGSYTDTQYF. The chain combines TRBV11-2 with TRBJ2-3; a weak D match, TRBD2 (6 bases). This CDR3 contains 17 residues. Trimming shortened V by 3 bases and J by 2 bases, and 18 bases separated the two germline ends. CDR1 is SGHAT and CDR2 is FQNNGV in the germline V gene.

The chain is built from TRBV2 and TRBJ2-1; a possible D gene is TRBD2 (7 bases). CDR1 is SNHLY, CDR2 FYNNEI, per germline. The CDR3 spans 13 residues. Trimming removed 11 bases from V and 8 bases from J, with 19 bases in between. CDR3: CASQGREGDEQFF. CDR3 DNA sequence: TGTGCCTCGCAGGGGAGGGAGGGCGATGAGCAGTTCTTC.